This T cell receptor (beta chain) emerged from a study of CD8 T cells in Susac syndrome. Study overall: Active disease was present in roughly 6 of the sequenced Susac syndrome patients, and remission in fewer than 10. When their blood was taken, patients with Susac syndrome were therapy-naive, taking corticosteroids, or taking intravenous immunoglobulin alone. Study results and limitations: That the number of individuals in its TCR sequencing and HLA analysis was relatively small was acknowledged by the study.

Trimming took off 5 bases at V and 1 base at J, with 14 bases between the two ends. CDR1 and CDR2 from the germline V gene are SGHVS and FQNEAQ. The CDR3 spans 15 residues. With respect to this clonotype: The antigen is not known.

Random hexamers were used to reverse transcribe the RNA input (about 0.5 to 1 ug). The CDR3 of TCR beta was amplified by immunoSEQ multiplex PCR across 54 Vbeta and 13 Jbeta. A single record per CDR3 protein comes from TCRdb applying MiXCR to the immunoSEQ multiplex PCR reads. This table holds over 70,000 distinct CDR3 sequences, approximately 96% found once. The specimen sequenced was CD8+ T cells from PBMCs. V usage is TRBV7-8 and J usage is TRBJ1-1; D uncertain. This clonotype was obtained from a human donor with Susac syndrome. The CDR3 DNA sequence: TGTGCCAGCAGCCCCCGACCGGTACCGAACACTGAAGCTTTCTTT. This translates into CASSPRPVPNTEAFF.